The text below deals with one TCR beta chain. Its target is unknown. No fewer than 6.5 million PBMCs went into each sample. Each sample yielded at least 5.5 micrograms of PBMC total RNA. Germline CDR1 is MDHEN and CDR2 is SYDVKM. V was pared by 5 bases and J by 2 bases, with 19 bases between. This CDR3 comprises 17 residues. The data originate from a study of blood T cells in healthy people across ages. Whole-study results and caveats: The study lacked donor CMV status, which possibly confounded expanded clonotype changes. There were more naive CD4+ cells and higher diversity in long-lived donors than in aged donors.

For the second PCR, which ran for 7 to 11 cycles, a sample-barcoded 5' primer and a J-beta primer mix were used. TCRdb re-called the 5' RACE reads through MiXCR, storing one row per CDR3 protein. Of under 2,000,000 distinct CDR3 sequences listed, roughly 49% were seen once; the top ten hold approximately 2.1%. This chain connects TRBV28 to TRBJ2-1; a weak D match, TRBD2 (5 bases). The sample consisted of blood. The sequence derives from a woman in her thirties or forties in good health. CDR3 sequence (DNA): TGTGCCAGCAGTAGCCCACGCGAGGGCCATACCTACAATGAGCAGTTCTTC. Protein: CASSSPREGHTYNEQFF.